The 25 T cell receptor beta chains below were found in one sample sequenced in a study of PD-L1 blockade in urothelial cancer. Profiling relied on immunoSEQ multiplex PCR, and the TCRdb table lists in-frame clones only, not all of them. This repertoire shows around 40,000 clones, approximately 86% found once; its top ten account for 24%. Time point in this sample: peripheral blood 6 weeks after treatment start. Sequencing was performed on PBMCs, taken around atezolizumab (anti-PD-L1) treatment. Source of these receptors: a man aged 55 to 70 with urothelial cancer.

The chain uses TRBV6-1 and TRBJ1-1; 8 positions match TRBD1. J gave up 6 bases and V 1 base, and 4 bases lay outside the gene matches. Per germline, CDR1 MNHNS and CDR2 SASEGT. The CDR3 contains 14 residues. The CDR3 reads CASSEGQGFSEAFF. The CDR3 region has the DNA TGTGCCAGCAGTGAAGGACAGGGGTTTTCTGAAGCTTTCTTT.

V gene TRBV2 combines with J gene TRBJ2-1, with 11 bases matching TRBD2. The CDR3 extends over 20 amino acids. V gave up 2 bases and J gave up 3 bases; unmatched junction bases: 15. The germline V gene has CDR1 SNHLY and CDR2 FYNNEI. CDR3 in DNA: TGTGCCAGCAGTGAATTCTGGCGGGGGACCGGGACTAGCGGCTACAATGAGCAGTTCTTC. This sequence encodes CASSEFWRGTGTSGYNEQFF.

This clone was seen just once. The chain has TRBV19 and TRBJ1-2; a weak D match, TRBD1 (5 bases). This CDR3 is built from 15 residues. V was cut by 1 base and J by 4 bases, with 13 bases left in between. Germline V gene lookup returns CDR1 LNHDA and CDR2 SQIVND (reference sequence). For the CDR3, the DNA is TGTGCCAGTAGTATAGGGGGCAGCCTCATCTATGGCTACACCTTC. Translated, it gives CASSIGGSLIYGYTF.

The chain recombines TRBV27 with TRBJ2-7; D is possibly TRBD1 (6 bases). The CDR3 is made up of 13 amino acids. Germline V CDR1 and CDR2: MNHEY, SMNVEV (reference sequence). V lost 3 bases to trimming and J lost 3 bases, with 9 bases between them. The CDR3 sequence: CASSFGQNYEQYF. DNA for the CDR3: TGTGCCAGCAGTTTTGGACAGAACTACGAGCAGTACTTC.

This chain links TRBV6-6 with TRBJ1-5; D is perhaps TRBD1 (6 bases). The V gene's germline CDR1 is MNHNY and CDR2 SVGAGI (reference sequence). The CDR3 is 14 amino acids. V lost 6 bases to trimming and J lost 7 bases, with 16 bases between them. The CDR3 DNA sequence: TGTGCCAGCAGCTCCGACAGGCCACCCCAGCCCCAGCATTTT. Its translation is CASSSDRPPQPQHF.

This rearrangement joins TRBV10-2 to TRBJ1-5; possibly TRBD1 for D (5 bases). CDR1 WSHSY and CDR2 SAAADI come from the germline V gene. The CDR3 contains 14 residues. The V gene lost 3 bases and the J gene lost 0 bases, with 6 bases spanning the gap. The CDR3 nucleotides are TGCGCCAGCAGTGACAGGGATAGCAATCAGCCCCAGCATTTT. As protein: CASSDRDSNQPQHF.

This clone is a singleton in its sample. V gene TRBV19 combines with J gene TRBJ2-5; possibly TRBD1 for D (6 bases). Germline V gene data show CDR1 as LNHDA and CDR2 as SQIVND (reference sequence). Trimming cost V 8 bases and J 2 bases, with 12 bases left between them. The CDR3 runs to 13 residues. The CDR3 sequence is CASGEDRQETQYF. The CDR3 DNA reads as TGTGCCAGTGGAGAGGACAGACAAGAGACCCAGTACTTC.

The chain recombines TRBV28 with TRBJ2-2, with D tentatively TRBD2 (6 bases). V lost 9 bases to trimming and J lost 7 bases, with 15 bases between them. The CDR3 contains 13 residues. Germline V gives CDR1 MDHEN, CDR2 SYDVKM. The CDR3 sequence: CASTSWVGGELFF. The CDR3 nucleotides are TGTGCCAGTACTAGCTGGGTCGGCGGGGAGCTGTTTTTT.

This chain uses TRBV28 with TRBJ1-1; maybe TRBD1 (5 bases). CDR3 length: 14 amino acids. The V and J ends lost 4 bases and 6 bases respectively, with 15 bases between them. In germline, CDR1 is MDHEN, CDR2 SYDVKM. The CDR3 coding sequence is TGTGCCAGCAGTTACCCCCGCCAGGGCGCTGAAGCTTTCTTT. Protein sequence: CASSYPRQGAEAFF.

This chain connects TRBV5-4 to TRBJ2-3; the D is unclear. This CDR3 spans 14 amino acids. The ends were cut back, 0 bases at V and 1 base at J, with 6 bases in the middle. Germline V gene sequence: CDR1 SGHNT, CDR2 YYREEE (reference sequence). In DNA form, the CDR3 reads TGTGCCAGCAGCTTGGTGCGCGGCACAGATACGCAGTATTTT. Its translation is CASSLVRGTDTQYF. The variable domain in full, with the rest retrieved from reference TRBV5-4 and TRBJ2-3, is ETGVTQSPTHLIKTRGQQVTLRCSSQSGHNTVSWYQQALGQGPQFIFQYYREEENGRGNFPPRFSGLQFPNYSSELNVNALELDDSALYLCASSLVRGTDTQYFGPGTRLTVL.

This chain joins TRBV6-1 and TRBJ2-7, with TRBD2 identical over 8 bases. The V gene's germline CDR1 is MNHNS and CDR2 SASEGT. Trimming took 8 bases from V and 2 from J; bases not matched to a gene: 11. CDR3 length: 15 residues. The CDR3 protein is CASQSGELAAYEQYF. The CDR3 nucleotides are TGTGCCAGCCAGTCGGGCGAACTAGCGGCCTACGAGCAGTACTTC.

In nucleotides, the CDR3 is TGTGCCAGCAGCTACCAGGGGGGAGAAGGCTACACCTTC. Translated: CASSYQGGEGYTF. The chain is built from TRBV5-5 and TRBJ1-2, with 7 bases matching TRBD1. The CDR3 is made up of 13 amino acids. V shed 3 bases, J shed 8 bases, and the junction held 7 bases outside the gene matches. Germline V gene data show CDR1 as SGHKS and CDR2 as YYEKEE (reference sequence). The full variable domain, its missing parts supplied by reference TRBV5-5 and TRBJ1-2, is DAGVTQSPTHLIKTRGQQVTLRCSPISGHKSVSWYQQVLGQGPQFIFQYYEKEERGRGNFPDRFSARQFPNYSSELNVNALLLGDSALYLCASSYQGGEGYTFGSGTRLTVV.

The chain uses TRBV2 and TRBJ2-1; 10 positions agree with TRBD2. Germline loops: CDR1 SNHLY, CDR2 FYNNEI. V was pared by 5 bases and J by 9 bases, with 7 bases of the junction left unmatched. This CDR3 contains 14 residues. The CDR3, as DNA: TGTGCCAGCAGTTACCTAGCGGGAGAGGGTGAGCAGTTCTTC. This sequence encodes CASSYLAGEGEQFF.

J is TRBJ1-2 and V is TRBV7-2, with TRBD1 matching over 11 bases. Germline trimming cut 4 bases from V and 6 bases from J; bases unmatched to any gene: 7. Germline lookup yields CDR1 SGHTA and CDR2 FQGNSA. This CDR3 comprises 15 residues. This CDR3 is CASSSPDRGQNGYTF. In DNA, the CDR3 is TGTGCCAGCAGCTCTCCGGACAGGGGGCAAAATGGCTACACCTTC.

This clone was seen just once. The chain uses TRBV10-3 and TRBJ1-1, with D perhaps matching TRBD1 (5 bases). V lost 11 bases to trimming and J lost 0 bases, with 19 bases between them. Looked up from germline, CDR1 is ENHRY and CDR2 is SYGVKD. The CDR3 spans 15 residues. The chain's CDR3 is CAVAFQGTMNTEAFF. CDR3 nucleotide sequence: TGTGCCGTCGCATTTCAGGGAACCATGAACACTGAAGCTTTCTTT.

The chain carries TRBV4-2 and TRBJ1-6; D uncertain. Germline values: CDR1 LGHNA, CDR2 YNFKEQ. V lost 0 bases, J lost 10 bases, and 10 bases lay in between. This CDR3 is built from 14 residues. CDR3 amino acids: CASSQDLQVSPLHF. The CDR3 region has the DNA TGTGCCAGCAGCCAAGATCTCCAGGTCTCACCCCTCCACTTT.

The J gene is TRBJ2-3, the V gene TRBV13; TRBD2 agrees at 7 bases. Looked up from germline, CDR1 is PRHDT and CDR2 is FYEKMQ (reference sequence). V shed 6 bases and J 3 bases; nucleotides not matched to a gene: 9. The CDR3 has 15 residues. CDR3 in DNA: TGTGCCAGCAGTTCCCGTGGGGGGGGGACAGATACGCAGTATTTT. Its translation is CASSSRGGGTDTQYF.

This clone has a single count. The rearrangement joins TRBV18 to TRBJ2-5, with a weak D call TRBD1 (5 bases). This CDR3 spans 14 amino acids. CDR1 and CDR2 (germline): KGHSH, LQKENI. V was clipped by 6 bases and J by 3 bases, with 14 bases between them. The CDR3 DNA reads as TGTGCCAGCTCGTCGAAGGAGACAGAAGAGACCCAGTACTTC. Translated, it gives CASSSKETEETQYF.

The chain combines TRBV28 with TRBJ2-3; D is uncertain. The CDR3 has 12 amino acids. Trimming left V 0 bases short and J 6 bases short, with 4 bases between. The germline V gene encodes CDR1 MDHEN and CDR2 SYDVKM. The DNA for the CDR3 is TGTGCCAGCAGTTTATGGGAGGATACGCAGTATTTT. Translated: CASSLWEDTQYF.

The chain has TRBV19 and TRBJ1-2; tentative D call: TRBD1 (6 bases). V was shortened by 5 bases and J by 8 bases, with 9 bases between the two germline ends. CDR1 is LNHDA, CDR2 SQIVND, per germline (reference sequence). CDR3 length equals 11 residues. The CDR3 DNA is TGTGCCAGTAGTTTTGGACAGGGCTACACCTTC. As protein: CASSFGQGYTF.

The chain links TRBV6-1 to TRBJ1-2, with 11 bases fitting TRBD1. Germline lookup yields CDR1 MNHNS and CDR2 SASEGT. The length of the CDR3 is 15 residues. Trimming cost V 6 bases and J 5 bases; bases outside gene matches: 8. The CDR3, as DNA: TGTGCCAGCAGCAGGGGCGGGACAGGGGGATATGGCTACACCTTC. Encoded protein: CASSRGGTGGYGYTF.

Here the CDR3 DNA reads TGTGCCAGCAGGGGGACTAGCGGGGACACAGATACGCAGTATTTT. Encoded protein: CASRGTSGDTDTQYF. The V and J genes are TRBV11-2 and TRBJ2-3; 13 bases match TRBD2. Looked up from germline, CDR1 is SGHAT and CDR2 is FQNNGV. The V gene end was trimmed by 6 bases and the J gene end by 2 bases; junction bases not matched to a gene: 2. The CDR3 is made up of 15 amino acids.

The sample holds a few counts of this clone. This chain uses TRBV5-4 with TRBJ2-5; TRBD2 agrees at 7 bases. CDR1 and CDR2 (germline): SGHNT, YYREEE (reference sequence). The CDR3 contains 17 residues. The junction had 15 bases not matched to a gene; V was cut back by 2 bases and J by 5 bases. CDR3 amino acids: CASSLPSGSTRAETQYF. The CDR3 bases are TGTGCCAGCAGCTTACCTAGCGGCTCCACTAGAGCGGAGACCCAGTACTTC.

The chain has TRBV4-1 and TRBJ2-1; 8 nucleotides line up with TRBD2. V was clipped by 1 base and J by 6 bases; unmatched bases: 5. The CDR3 has 15 amino acids. Germline values: CDR1 MGHRA, CDR2 YSYEKL. CDR3 sequence: CASSQGWGLVNEQFF. The CDR3 DNA follows: TGCGCCAGCAGCCAAGGTTGGGGACTAGTCAATGAGCAGTTCTTC.

Here the CDR3 DNA reads TGTGCCAGCAGTCTAGCGGGGGGCCCCTACAATGAGCAGTTCTTC. Amino acid sequence: CASSLAGGPYNEQFF. The chain couples TRBV6-5 to TRBJ2-1, with 11 bases that match TRBD2. Looked up from germline, CDR1 is MNHEY and CDR2 is SVGAGI. The CDR3 consists of 15 residues. Unmatched junction bases numbered 2, after V lost 5 bases and J lost 2 bases.